These 20 T cell receptor beta chains were all obtained from the same sample, sequenced in a study of blood T cell repertoires in COVID-19. Profiling relied on immunoSEQ multiplex PCR, and the TCRdb table lists in-frame clones only, not all of them. The sample gives over 150,000 clones, more than 75% of which show up once; approximately 0.6% is in the top ten. What was sequenced was peripheral blood. These receptors all come from a man in his fifties or sixties with COVID-19, enrolled during active disease.

The chain carries TRBV28 and TRBJ1-6, with D possibly being TRBD1 (5 bases). Trimming took off 6 bases at V and 5 bases at J, with 14 bases between the two ends. CDR3 length equals 15 residues. Germline CDR1 reads MDHEN; CDR2 reads SYDVKM. The CDR3 region is CASRSEDRDNSPLHF. The CDR3 DNA is TGTGCCAGCAGGTCAGAAGACAGAGATAATTCACCCCTCCACTTT.

This chain connects TRBV7-8 to TRBJ1-1; D not resolved. CDR1 and CDR2 from the germline V gene are SGHVS and FQNEAQ. V lost 6 bases and J 4 bases, leaving 18 bases between the germline ends. This CDR3 contains 15 residues. The CDR3 region is CASSYSYNSLTEAFF. The CDR3 DNA follows: TGTGCCAGCAGTTATAGTTATAATAGCCTCACTGAAGCTTTCTTT.

The rearrangement links TRBV14 to TRBJ1-2, with 8 bases fitting TRBD1. Unmatched junction bases numbered 0, after V lost 1 base and J lost 5 bases. CDR1 SGHDN and CDR2 FVKESK come from the germline V gene. This CDR3 is built from 13 residues. CDR3 amino acids: CASSQGTGYGYTF. In DNA form, the CDR3 reads TGTGCCAGCAGCCAAGGGACAGGGTATGGCTACACCTTC.

V is TRBV7-2 and J is TRBJ1-2; 9 bases agree with TRBD1. The junction had 2 bases not matched to a gene; V was cut back by 3 bases and J by 6 bases. The CDR3 sequence is 13 residues long. Germline CDR1 and CDR2: SGHTA and FQGNSA. The CDR3 DNA reads TGTGCCAGCAGCTTCGGGACAGGGAATGGCTACACCTTC. This translates into CASSFGTGNGYTF.

The chain is built from TRBV4-1 and TRBJ2-1; 12 bases agree with TRBD2. Per the germline V gene, CDR1 is MGHRA and CDR2 is YSYEKL. V was pared by 0 bases and J by 7 bases, with 7 bases of the junction left unmatched. CDR3 length equals 17 residues. The CDR3 sequence is CASSQDVATSGGNEQFF. The CDR3 nucleotides read TGCGCCAGCAGCCAAGATGTTGCGACTAGCGGGGGTAATGAGCAGTTCTTC.

Concerning this clone itself: The sample has other DNA sequences that encode this CDR3 too. The chain carries TRBV28 and TRBJ1-1, with 8 bases lining up with TRBD1. Germline V gives CDR1 MDHEN, CDR2 SYDVKM. The CDR3 has 15 amino acids. The J segment lost 5 bases and the V segment lost 5 bases, leaving 10 bases of the junction unmatched. The CDR3 sequence: CASSPPGTGGTEAFF. The CDR3 bases are TGTGCCAGCAGTCCCCCCGGGACAGGTGGGACTGAAGCTTTCTTT.

V usage is TRBV24-1 and J usage is TRBJ2-2, with 8 bases matching TRBD1. The CDR3 is 15 residues long. V lost 7 bases to trimming and J lost 2 bases; unmatched junction nucleotides: 5. Germline assignment: CDR1 KGHDR and CDR2 SFDVKD. The CDR3 coding sequence is TGTGCCACCAGGGGACAGGCCGGTAACACCGGGGAGCTGTTTTTT. Its protein is CATRGQAGNTGELFF.

The chain links TRBV5-4 to TRBJ2-2; no firm D call. The CDR3 runs 13 residues. Trimming left V 4 bases short and J 3 bases short, with 7 bases between. From germline, CDR1 is SGHNT and CDR2 YYREEE (reference sequence). CDR3 coding DNA: TGTGCCAGCAGCCCCCTCGACACCGGGGAGCTGTTTTTT. This translates into CASSPLDTGELFF.

The chain employs TRBV5-6 and TRBJ1-1; a weak D match, TRBD1 (5 bases). Trimming took 2 bases from V and 0 from J, leaving 11 bases between them. The germline gives CDR1 SGHDT, CDR2 YYEEEE. The CDR3 extends over 15 amino acids. CDR3 sequence: CASSFWRGMNTEAFF. DNA for the CDR3: TGTGCCAGCAGCTTTTGGAGGGGAATGAACACTGAAGCTTTCTTT.

This clone has a single count. V is TRBV7-2 and J is TRBJ2-3, with TRBD2 matching 12 bases. The CDR3 has 16 residues. V lost 5 bases to trimming and J lost 2 bases; unmatched junction nucleotides: 5. CDR1 is SGHTA and CDR2 is FQGNSA in the germline V gene. DNA for the CDR3: TGTGCCAGCAGCCCGGGGACTAGCGGGTACACAGATACGCAGTATTTT. This gives the protein CASSPGTSGYTDTQYF.

This sequence joins TRBV7-2 and TRBJ2-7; the D gene is possibly TRBD1 (6 bases). The CDR3 runs 16 residues. The V gene's germline CDR1 is SGHTA and CDR2 FQGNSA. V lost 5 bases and J 7 bases, leaving 24 bases between the germline ends. Here the CDR3 reads CASSPHRAGGIGEQYF. In nucleotides, the CDR3 is TGTGCCAGCAGCCCCCACAGGGCTGGGGGTATTGGAGAGCAGTACTTC.

A single count supports this clone. This chain uses TRBV6-5 with TRBJ2-1, with no clear D. Germline loops: CDR1 MNHEY, CDR2 SVGAGI. The ends were cut back, 0 bases at V and 10 bases at J, with 19 bases in the middle. The CDR3 has 16 residues. CDR3 DNA: TGTGCCAGCAGTTACTCGTTGGCAGAGAGGTATGGAGAGCAGTTCTTC. Translation: CASSYSLAERYGEQFF.

The genes are TRBV19 and TRBJ1-4; 9 bases line up with TRBD1. Unmatched junction bases numbered 7, after V lost 3 bases and J lost 8 bases. This CDR3 has 15 amino acids. Germline values: CDR1 LNHDA, CDR2 SQIVND (reference sequence). CDR3: CASSMAGQGWEKLFF. CDR3 bases: TGTGCCAGTAGTATGGCCGGACAGGGGTGGGAAAAACTGTTTTTT.

In DNA, the CDR3 is TGCGCCAGCTTCAGGGAATCGGCCAAAAACATTCAGTACTTC. Amino acids: CASFRESAKNIQYF. This sequence joins TRBV5-1 and TRBJ2-4; a possible D gene is TRBD1 (5 bases). This CDR3 region has 14 residues. V was pared by 7 bases and J by 1 base, with 12 bases between. CDR1 and CDR2 from the germline V gene are SGHRS and YFSETQ.

The chain is built from TRBV11-3 and TRBJ2-1; D is unresolved. The length of the CDR3 is 14 residues. CDR1 is SGHNT, CDR2 YENEEA, per germline. Trimming removed 5 bases at V and 0 bases at J, with 8 bases between. The CDR3 DNA reads TGTGCCAGCAGCAACAGTTACTCCTACAATGAGCAGTTCTTC. Translating gives CASSNSYSYNEQFF.

The rearrangement links TRBV7-2 to TRBJ2-7; 12 bases align to TRBD2. The germline V gene encodes CDR1 SGHTA and CDR2 FQGNSA. The CDR3 extends over 18 amino acids. The V segment lost 2 bases and the J segment 1 base; nucleotides outside the gene matches: 9. The CDR3 loop reads CASSLTGTSGGSSYEQYF. Here the CDR3 DNA reads TGTGCCAGCAGCTTAACCGGAACTAGCGGGGGGTCATCCTACGAGCAGTACTTC.

V is TRBV14 and J is TRBJ2-5; no reliable D call. Germline assignment: CDR1 SGHDN and CDR2 FVKESK. Trimming took 3 bases from V and 1 from J, leaving 3 bases between them. This CDR3 is 12 amino acids long. CDR3 sequence reads: CASSHSQETQYF. The CDR3 DNA is TGTGCCAGCAGCCACTCCCAAGAGACCCAGTACTTC.

The CDR3 nucleotides read TGTGCCATCAGTGACCCCGGACAGGGGGCCACCTACGAGCAGTACTTC. It is translated as CAISDPGQGATYEQYF. This chain joins TRBV10-3 and TRBJ2-7, with 11 bases identical to TRBD1. From germline, CDR1 is ENHRY and CDR2 SYGVKD. The CDR3 is made up of 16 amino acids. V lost 3 bases, J lost 2 bases, and 6 bases stayed unmatched.

The chain carries TRBV7-9 and TRBJ2-6, with 9 positions matching TRBD2. Germline trimming cut 5 bases from V and 4 bases from J; bases unmatched to any gene: 12. Germline lookup yields CDR1 SEHNR and CDR2 FQNEAQ (reference sequence). The length of the CDR3 is 18 residues. The CDR3 region is CASSPAGRGGPGANVLTF. In DNA form, the CDR3 reads TGTGCCAGCAGCCCCGCTGGGCGGGGGGGGCCCGGGGCCAACGTCCTGACTTTC.

This clone was picked up a small number of times. The V call is TRBV30, the J call TRBJ2-7; D perhaps matches TRBD1 (5 bases). CDR1 and CDR2 (germline): GTSNPN, SVGIG (reference sequence). V lost 1 base and J lost 3, with 10 bases in between. The CDR3 totals 13 residues. CDR3 amino acids: CAWSAPGNYEQYF. In DNA form, the CDR3 reads TGTGCCTGGAGTGCGCCAGGGAACTACGAGCAGTACTTC.